This T cell receptor beta chain was captured in a study of cytomegalovirus exposure and HLA in healthy donors. Study outcomes and limitations: It has been reported that TCR beta sequences accurately predicted the HLA-A and HLA-B alleles of most subjects. A later analysis linked a missense variant in DCLRE1C to the trimming of TCR beta V and J genes.

CDR3 size: 14 residues. V was pared by 0 bases and J by 4 bases, with 10 bases between. CDR1 is SGHRS and CDR2 is YFSETQ in the germline V gene. Primers: 60 Vbeta forward and 13 Jbeta reverse. Measured with immunoSEQ multiplex PCR; TCRdb has only the in-frame clones, and not every one. The sample shows approximately 100,000 clones, about 74% of them seen only once. Comments on this clone: The target antigen is unknown.

V is TRBV5-1 and J is TRBJ1-2, with D possibly TRBD1 on 6 matching bases. The clonotype originates from a man aged 60 to 69 in good health and CMV-seropositive. The source material was PBMCs. This chain's CDR3 is CASSLGGGTYGYTF. The CDR3 DNA reads TGCGCCAGCAGCTTGGGAGGGGGTACCTATGGCTACACCTTC.